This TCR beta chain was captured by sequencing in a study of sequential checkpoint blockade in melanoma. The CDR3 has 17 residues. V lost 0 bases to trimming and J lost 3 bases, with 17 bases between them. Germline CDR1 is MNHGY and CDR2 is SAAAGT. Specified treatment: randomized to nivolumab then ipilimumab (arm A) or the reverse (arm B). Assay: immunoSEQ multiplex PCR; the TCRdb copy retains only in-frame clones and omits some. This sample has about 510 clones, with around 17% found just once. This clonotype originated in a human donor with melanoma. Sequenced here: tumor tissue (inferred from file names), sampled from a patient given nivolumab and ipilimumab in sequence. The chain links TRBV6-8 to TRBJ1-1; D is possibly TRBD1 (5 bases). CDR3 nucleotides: TGTGCCAGCAGTTACTCGGTCTCAGGGATTGCGTACACTGAAGCTTTCTTT. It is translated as CASSYSVSGIAYTEAFF.